This entry is about one T cell receptor (beta chain). Using immunoSEQ multiplex PCR, the repertoire was profiled, and TCRdb retains in-frame clones only, with some absent. The sample contains around 230,000 clones, 81% of which appear only once. With 0 bases clipped from V and 1 base from J, the junction kept 4 bases outside the gene matches. CDR3 length equals 18 residues. CDR1 is SGHRS and CDR2 is YFSETQ in the germline V gene. This sample is drawn from a study of blood T cell repertoires in COVID-19. The chain carries TRBV5-1 and TRBJ2-5, with TRBD2 matching 15 bases. The sequence was collected from a woman of 80 years or more with acute or convalescent COVID-19. Material for sequencing was peripheral blood. The CDR3 sequence is CASSLAGTSGGTQETQYF. The CDR3 coding sequence is TGCGCCAGCAGCTTGGCCGGGACTAGCGGGGGGACCCAAGAGACCCAGTACTTC.